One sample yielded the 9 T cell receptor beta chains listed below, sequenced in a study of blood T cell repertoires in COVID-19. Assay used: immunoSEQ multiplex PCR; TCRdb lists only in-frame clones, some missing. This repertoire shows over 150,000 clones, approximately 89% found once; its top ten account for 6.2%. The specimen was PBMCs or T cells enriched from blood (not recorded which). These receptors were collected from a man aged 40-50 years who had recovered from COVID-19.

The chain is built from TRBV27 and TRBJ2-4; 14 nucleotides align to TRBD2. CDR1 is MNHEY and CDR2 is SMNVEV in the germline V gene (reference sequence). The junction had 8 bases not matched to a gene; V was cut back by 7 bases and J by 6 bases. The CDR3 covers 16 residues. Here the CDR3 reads CASKGLAGAVGNIQYF. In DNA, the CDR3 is TGTGCCAGCAAGGGACTAGCGGGAGCCGTGGGAAACATTCAGTACTTC.

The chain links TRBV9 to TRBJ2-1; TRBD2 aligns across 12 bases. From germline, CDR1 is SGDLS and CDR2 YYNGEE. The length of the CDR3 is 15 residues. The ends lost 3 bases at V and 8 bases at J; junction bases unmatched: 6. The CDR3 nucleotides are TGTGCCAGCAGCGCAGCTAGCGGGGGGGCCCATGAGCAGTTCTTC. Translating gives CASSAASGGAHEQFF. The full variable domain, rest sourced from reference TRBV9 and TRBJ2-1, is DSGVTQTPKHLITATGQRVTLRCSPRSGDLSVYWYQQSLDQGLQFLIQYYNGEERAKGNILERFSAQQFPDLHSELNLSSLELGDSALYFCASSAASGGAHEQFFGPGTRLTVL.

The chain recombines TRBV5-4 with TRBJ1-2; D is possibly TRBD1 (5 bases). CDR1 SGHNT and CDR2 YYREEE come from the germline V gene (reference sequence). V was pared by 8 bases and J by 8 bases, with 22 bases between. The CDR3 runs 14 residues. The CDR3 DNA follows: TGTGCCAGTCTAAAAACCGGGACTCCGTTGGGCTACACCTTC. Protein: CASLKTGTPLGYTF.

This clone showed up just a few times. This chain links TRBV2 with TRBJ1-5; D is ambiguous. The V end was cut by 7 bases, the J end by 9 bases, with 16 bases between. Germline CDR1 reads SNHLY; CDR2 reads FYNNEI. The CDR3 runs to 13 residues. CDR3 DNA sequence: TGTGCCAGCACTGTGACTCCTCGAGGGCCCCAGCATTTT. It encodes CASTVTPRGPQHF.

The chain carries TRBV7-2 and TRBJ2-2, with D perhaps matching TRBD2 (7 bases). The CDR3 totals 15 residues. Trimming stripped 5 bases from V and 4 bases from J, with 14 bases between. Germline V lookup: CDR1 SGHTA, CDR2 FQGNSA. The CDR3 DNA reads TGTGCCAGCAGCCAGGGAGGGGGGCGCACCGGGGAGCTGTTTTTT. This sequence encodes CASSQGGGRTGELFF.

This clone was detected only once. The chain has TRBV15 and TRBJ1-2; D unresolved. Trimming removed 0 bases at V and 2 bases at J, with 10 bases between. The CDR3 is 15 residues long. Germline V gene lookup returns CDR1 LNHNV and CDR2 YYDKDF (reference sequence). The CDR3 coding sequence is TGTGCCACCAGCAGAGAGACACCCGCGAACTATGGCTACACCTTC. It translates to CATSRETPANYGYTF.

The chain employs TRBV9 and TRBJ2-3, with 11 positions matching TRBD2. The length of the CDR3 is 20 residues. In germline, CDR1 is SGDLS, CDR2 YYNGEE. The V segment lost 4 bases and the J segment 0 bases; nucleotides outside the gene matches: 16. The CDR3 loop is CASSRGASGGPRLSTDTQYF. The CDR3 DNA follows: TGTGCCAGCAGCCGAGGGGCTAGCGGGGGGCCGAGACTAAGCACAGATACGCAGTATTTT.

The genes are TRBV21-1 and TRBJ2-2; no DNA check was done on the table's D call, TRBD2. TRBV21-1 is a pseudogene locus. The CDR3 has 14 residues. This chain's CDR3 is CASSNGGDTGELFF. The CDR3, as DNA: TGTGCCAGCAGCAATGGAGGGGACACCGGGGAGCTGTTTTTT.

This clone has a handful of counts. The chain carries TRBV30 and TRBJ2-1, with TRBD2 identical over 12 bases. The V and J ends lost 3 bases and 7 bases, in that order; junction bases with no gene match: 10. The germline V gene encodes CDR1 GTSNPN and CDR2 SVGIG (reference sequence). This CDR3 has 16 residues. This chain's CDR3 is CAWRVASGRAVNEQFF. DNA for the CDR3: TGTGCCTGGAGGGTCGCTAGCGGGAGGGCCGTAAATGAGCAGTTCTTC.